The 2 T cell receptor beta chains reported below all come from one sample, sequenced in a study of blood T cell repertoires in COVID-19. The protocol was immunoSEQ multiplex PCR, while the TCRdb copy is restricted to in-frame clones and leaves out a portion. The table has 150,000 to 200,000 clones, 75% to 90% seen once. The sample taken for sequencing was peripheral blood. Receptors were obtained from a man in his fifties or sixties with acute or convalescent COVID-19.

This clone was found once. The J gene is TRBJ1-6, the V gene TRBV6-1, with D maybe TRBD1 (5 bases). V lost 0 bases and J 9 bases, leaving 9 bases between the germline ends. The CDR3 totals 14 residues. Germline CDR1 reads MNHNS; CDR2 reads SASEGT. CDR3 in amino acids: CASSEAGGGSPLHF. In nucleotides, the CDR3 is TGTGCCAGCAGTGAAGCGGGGGGTGGTTCACCCCTCCACTTT.

The chain couples TRBV30 to TRBJ1-2; D may be TRBD1 (5 bases). Per germline, CDR1 GTSNPN and CDR2 SVGIG (reference sequence). V was clipped by 0 bases and J by 8 bases, with 16 bases between them. The CDR3 totals 14 residues. In nucleotides, the CDR3 is TGTGCCTGGAGTGTACTGCGGGACGGAGGGGGCTACACCTTC. The encoded protein is CAWSVLRDGGGYTF.